The sequence of this T cell receptor beta chain was determined in a study of blood T cell repertoires in COVID-19. At the level of the study: Donors in the United States, Italy and Spain gave samples during acute or convalescent COVID-19. PBMCs, B-cell-depleted T cells, or T cells provided the cDNA or gDNA that made up the material.

Germline lookup yields CDR1 MNHEY and CDR2 SMNVEV (reference sequence). V was cut by 4 bases and J by 2 bases, with 22 bases left in between. This CDR3 has 18 residues. Authors' methods: Scientists estimated how many nucleated cells there were by amplifying reference gene primers. Assay: immunoSEQ multiplex PCR; the TCRdb copy retains only in-frame clones and omits some. V and J calls and clone size are copied from that table; D and trimming were computed from the DNA. The sample includes tens of thousands of clones, 75% to 90% of them seen just once. This TCR derives from a woman older than 75 with active COVID-19. The gene calls are TRBV27 and TRBJ2-3; D may be TRBD2 (5 bases). The source material was peripheral blood. CDR3 in DNA: TGTGCCAGCAGTTCGAGGGTCTACCGGGGAGCTTCCACAGATACGCAGTATTTT. This encodes CASSSRVYRGASTDTQYF.